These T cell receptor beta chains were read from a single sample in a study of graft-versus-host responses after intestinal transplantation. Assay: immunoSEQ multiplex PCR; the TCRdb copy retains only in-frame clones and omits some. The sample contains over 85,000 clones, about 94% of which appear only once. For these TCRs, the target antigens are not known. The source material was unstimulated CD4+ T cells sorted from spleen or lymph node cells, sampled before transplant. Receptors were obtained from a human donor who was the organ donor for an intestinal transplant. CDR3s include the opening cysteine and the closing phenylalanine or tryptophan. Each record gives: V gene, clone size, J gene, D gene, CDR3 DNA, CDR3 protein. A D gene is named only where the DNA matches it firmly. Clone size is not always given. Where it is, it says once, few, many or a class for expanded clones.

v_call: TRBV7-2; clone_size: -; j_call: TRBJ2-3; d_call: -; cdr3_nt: TGTGCCAGCAGCCAGCGGACAGATACGCAGTATTTT; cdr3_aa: CASSQRTDTQYF
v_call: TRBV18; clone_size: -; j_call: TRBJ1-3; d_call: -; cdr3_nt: TGTGCCAGCTCACGGGGGACGGACTCTGGAAACACCATATATTTT; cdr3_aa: CASSRGTDSGNTIYF
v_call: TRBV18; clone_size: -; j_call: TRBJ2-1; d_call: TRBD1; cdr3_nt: TGTGCCAGCTCACCGACAGGGGGTCGCAATGAGCAGTTCTTC; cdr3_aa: CASSPTGGRNEQFF
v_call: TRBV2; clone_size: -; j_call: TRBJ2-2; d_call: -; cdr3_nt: TGTGCCAGCAGTGTTAGTCAATGGCCATACCCCGGGGAGCTGTTTTTT; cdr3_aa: CASSVSQWPYPGELFF
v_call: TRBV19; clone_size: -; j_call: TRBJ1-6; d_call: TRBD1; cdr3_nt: TGTGCCAGTAGTAGAACAGGGGATAATTCACCCCTCCACTTT; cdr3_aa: CASSRTGDNSPLHF
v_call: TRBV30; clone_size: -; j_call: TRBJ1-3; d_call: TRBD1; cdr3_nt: TGTGCCTGGACCAAGAAAACCCAGGGGGGATCTGGAAACACCATATATTTT; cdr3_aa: CAWTKKTQGGSGNTIYF
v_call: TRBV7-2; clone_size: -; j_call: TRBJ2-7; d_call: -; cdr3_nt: TGTGCCAGCAGCTTATCAGGCGGTTCCTACGAGCAGTACTTC; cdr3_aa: CASSLSGGSYEQYF
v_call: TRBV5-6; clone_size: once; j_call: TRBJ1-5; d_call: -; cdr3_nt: TGTGCCAGCAGCCAAGCGGGCTCGCCCTCGGGTTATAGCAATCAGCCCCAGCATTTT; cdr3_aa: CASSQAGSPSGYSNQPQHF
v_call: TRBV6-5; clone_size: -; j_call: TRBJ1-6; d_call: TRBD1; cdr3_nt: TGTGCCAGTTTGAAGGGACAGGGTGGCTCACCCCTCCACTTT; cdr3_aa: CASLKGQGGSPLHF
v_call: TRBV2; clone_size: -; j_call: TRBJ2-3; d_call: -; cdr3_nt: TGTGCCAGCAGACCTCCCGGGAGCCCGAACACAGATACGCAGTATTTT; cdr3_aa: CASRPPGSPNTDTQYF
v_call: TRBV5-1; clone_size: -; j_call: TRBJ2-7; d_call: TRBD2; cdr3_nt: TGCGCCAGCAGCTCAACGGCCGGACTAGCGGGGGGGCACGAGCAGTACTTC; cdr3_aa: CASSSTAGLAGGHEQYF
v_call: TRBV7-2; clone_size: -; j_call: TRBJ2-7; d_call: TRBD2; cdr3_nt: TGTGCCAGCAGCAAAAAGACTAGCGGGGGGTATGATTATCGTGGCCAGTACTTC; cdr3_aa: CASSKKTSGGYDYRGQYF
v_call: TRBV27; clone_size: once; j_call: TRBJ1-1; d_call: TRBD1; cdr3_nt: TGTGCCAGCAGTTTAGTGACAGGGGCCATGGCTGAAGCTTTCTTT; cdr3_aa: CASSLVTGAMAEAFF
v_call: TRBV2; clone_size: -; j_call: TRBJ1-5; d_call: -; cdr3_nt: TGTGCCAGCAGTGAAGCTCGGAGGGTTGGCAATCAGCCCCAGCATTTT; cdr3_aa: CASSEARRVGNQPQHF
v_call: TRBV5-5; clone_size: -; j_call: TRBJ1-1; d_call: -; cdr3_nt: TGTGCCAGCTCTAGGGCACCTCCCCAAGCATCTGAAGCTTTCTTT; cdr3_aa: CASSRAPPQASEAFF
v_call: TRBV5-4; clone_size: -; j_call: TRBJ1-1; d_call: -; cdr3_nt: TGTGCCAGCACCCGCGGCGAGGGTCGGGTGAACACTGAAGCTTTCTTT; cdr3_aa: CASTRGEGRVNTEAFF
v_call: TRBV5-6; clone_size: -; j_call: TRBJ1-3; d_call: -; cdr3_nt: TGTGCCAGCAGCTTGAGGGGTACGTCTGGAAACACCATATATTTT; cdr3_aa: CASSLRGTSGNTIYF
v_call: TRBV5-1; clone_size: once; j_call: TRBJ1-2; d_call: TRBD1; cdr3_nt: TGCGCCAGCAGCTACGGACAGGACGCTTATGGCTACACCTTC; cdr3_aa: CASSYGQDAYGYTF
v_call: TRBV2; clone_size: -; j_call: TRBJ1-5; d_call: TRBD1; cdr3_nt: TGTGCCAGCAGTTTGGACAGGCCCGGGGGCAATCAGCCCCAGCATTTT; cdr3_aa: CASSLDRPGGNQPQHF